This T cell receptor (beta chain) was observed in a study of T cells after yellow fever vaccination. Trimming left V 3 bases short and J 7 bases short, with 17 bases between. The CDR3 loop spans 15 amino acids. Per germline, CDR1 SGDLS and CDR2 YYNGEE. One entry per CDR3 protein, called by TCRdb with MiXCR from the 5' RACE reads. The sample has under 550,000 distinct CDR3 sequences; 21% are singletons. The J gene is TRBJ2-1, the V gene TRBV9; D is perhaps TRBD1 or TRBD2 (5 bases each). Sequencing used PBMCs, obtained about 20 days after the first yellow fever vaccination. This receptor was taken from a man between 18 and 29 years old who received the YFV17D yellow fever vaccine. CDR3 residues: CASSDPGGGVNEQFF. CDR3 sequence (DNA): TGTGCCAGCAGCGACCCCGGTGGGGGAGTGAATGAGCAGTTCTTC.